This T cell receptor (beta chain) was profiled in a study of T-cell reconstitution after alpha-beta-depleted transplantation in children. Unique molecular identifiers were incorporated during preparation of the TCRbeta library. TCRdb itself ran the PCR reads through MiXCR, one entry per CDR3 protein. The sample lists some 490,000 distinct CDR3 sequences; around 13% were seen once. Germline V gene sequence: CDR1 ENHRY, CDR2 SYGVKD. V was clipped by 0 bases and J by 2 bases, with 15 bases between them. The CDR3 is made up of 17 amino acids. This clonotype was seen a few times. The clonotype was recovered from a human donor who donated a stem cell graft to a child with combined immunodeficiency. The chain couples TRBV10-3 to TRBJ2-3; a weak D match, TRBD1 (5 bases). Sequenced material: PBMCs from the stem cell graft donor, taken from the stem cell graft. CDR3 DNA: TGTGCCATCAGTGAGTCTGGAAGGGGAAAGGACACAGATACGCAGTATTTT. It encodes CAISESGRGKDTDTQYF.